A selection of T cell receptor beta chains follows, all from one sample in a study of OX40 agonist ivuxolimab in advanced cancers. Assay: immunoSEQ multiplex PCR; the TCRdb copy retains only in-frame clones and omits some. The sample records about 89,000 clones, around nine tenths being singletons. The source was CD4+ or CD8+ T cells sorted from blood, collected in a trial of the OX40 agonist ivuxolimab. The receptors derive from an adult with an advanced solid tumor such as melanoma, head and neck, liver or kidney cancer. Both conserved end residues are part of each CDR3. A D gene is named only where the DNA matches it firmly. Not all rows give a size; the values are once, few, many and, for expanded clones, a class.

d_call: NA; j_call: TRBJ2-7; clone_size: NA; v_call: TRBV4-2; cdr3_nt: TGTGCCAGCAGCCAAGGCTCTGGGGGGGGGCCCCCTTACGAGCAGTACTTC; cdr3_aa: CASSQGSGGGPPYEQYF
d_call: NA; j_call: TRBJ1-3; clone_size: NA; v_call: TRBV5-6; cdr3_nt: TGTGCCAGCAGCCCTTCTTCGAGGGGAAACGACCTCCCTGGAAACACCATATATTTT; cdr3_aa: CASSPSSRGNDLPGNTIYF
d_call: NA; j_call: TRBJ2-6; clone_size: NA; v_call: TRBV7-9; cdr3_nt: TGTGCCAGCAGCTTGGCTGGGGCCAACGTCCTGACTTTC; cdr3_aa: CASSLAGANVLTF
d_call: TRBD1; j_call: TRBJ1-2; clone_size: NA; v_call: TRBV9; cdr3_nt: TGTGCCAGCAGCGCAGGGGGGATTGACTATGGCTACACCTTC; cdr3_aa: CASSAGGIDYGYTF
d_call: TRBD1; j_call: TRBJ2-5; clone_size: NA; v_call: TRBV7-2; cdr3_nt: TGTGCCAGCAGCTTCTCCGGGACAGGGATGGGGGAGACCCAGTACTTC; cdr3_aa: CASSFSGTGMGETQYF
d_call: NA; j_call: TRBJ1-1; clone_size: NA; v_call: TRBV5-1; cdr3_nt: TGCGCCAGCAGCTTGTCTTCAGTGAACACTGAAGCTTTCTTT; cdr3_aa: CASSLSSVNTEAFF
d_call: TRBD1; j_call: TRBJ2-7; clone_size: NA; v_call: TRBV7-2; cdr3_nt: TGTGCCAGCAGGTTGACAGGGATCTACGAGCAGTACTTC; cdr3_aa: CASRLTGIYEQYF
d_call: NA; j_call: TRBJ2-7; clone_size: NA; v_call: TRBV14; cdr3_nt: TGTGCCAGCAGCCAAGATAGGCGCGGCGGCCAGGACTTC; cdr3_aa: CASSQDRRGGQDF
d_call: NA; j_call: TRBJ1-6; clone_size: once; v_call: TRBV6-6; cdr3_nt: TGTGCCAGCAGACCTCAGGCGCTAAATAATTCACCCCTCCACTTT; cdr3_aa: CASRPQALNNSPLHF
d_call: NA; j_call: TRBJ2-2; clone_size: NA; v_call: TRBV7-9; cdr3_nt: TGTGCCAGCAGCTTAGAGTCCCAGGCTATGAACACCGGGGAGCTGTTTTTT; cdr3_aa: CASSLESQAMNTGELFF
d_call: NA; j_call: TRBJ1-2; clone_size: once; v_call: TRBV9; cdr3_nt: TGTGCCAGCAGCGGCGAGGTGTCGAGGGGTCCCTCCTATGGCTACACCTTC; cdr3_aa: CASSGEVSRGPSYGYTF
d_call: TRBD1; j_call: TRBJ1-1; clone_size: NA; v_call: TRBV6-5; cdr3_nt: TGTGCCAGCGGACAGGCGAACACTGAAGCTTTCTTT; cdr3_aa: CASGQANTEAFF
d_call: NA; j_call: TRBJ2-3; clone_size: NA; v_call: TRBV5-1; cdr3_nt: TGCGCCAGCAGCTGGGCAGGTTTGGGCACAGATACGCAGTATTTT; cdr3_aa: CASSWAGLGTDTQYF
d_call: NA; j_call: TRBJ1-5; clone_size: NA; v_call: TRBV18; cdr3_nt: TGTGCCAGCTCAGAGGCCACCCTCGTGCCCCAGCATTTT; cdr3_aa: CASSEATLVPQHF
d_call: NA; j_call: TRBJ1-4; clone_size: NA; v_call: TRBV2; cdr3_nt: TGTGCCAGCAACAGCGTTAATGAAAAACTGTTTTTT; cdr3_aa: CASNSVNEKLFF
d_call: TRBD2; j_call: TRBJ2-2; clone_size: NA; v_call: TRBV5-1; cdr3_nt: TGCGCCAGCAGCCCGGGACTAGCGGGGGGAACCGGGGAGCTGTTTTTT; cdr3_aa: CASSPGLAGGTGELFF
d_call: NA; j_call: TRBJ1-2; clone_size: NA; v_call: TRBV19; cdr3_nt: TGTGCCAGCCTCCCAACGGGGGGCGCCGGGCTGACTACTAACTATGGCTACACCTTC; cdr3_aa: CASLPTGGAGLTTNYGYTF
d_call: TRBD1; j_call: TRBJ1-5; clone_size: NA; v_call: TRBV19; cdr3_nt: TGTGCCAGTAGTATAGCCCCGACAGGGGGCAGGAGTCAGCCCCAGCATTTT; cdr3_aa: CASSIAPTGGRSQPQHF
d_call: NA; j_call: TRBJ2-2; clone_size: NA; v_call: TRBV5-1; cdr3_nt: TGCGCCAGCAGCTCGACAGAAAGTGACACCGGGGAGCTGTTTTTT; cdr3_aa: CASSSTESDTGELFF
d_call: NA; j_call: TRBJ1-3; clone_size: NA; v_call: TRBV5-1; cdr3_nt: TGCGCCAGCAGCTCGAAGATGGAGGGAAACACCATATATTTT; cdr3_aa: CASSSKMEGNTIYF
d_call: NA; j_call: TRBJ1-4; clone_size: NA; v_call: TRBV2; cdr3_nt: TGTGCCAGCAGTGCCCCAACGGGGGCGCGAGAAAAACTGTTTTTT; cdr3_aa: CASSAPTGAREKLFF
d_call: TRBD2; j_call: TRBJ2-7; clone_size: NA; v_call: TRBV6-5; cdr3_nt: TGTGCCAGCAGTCATTCTAGCGGGGGGGATTTCGAGCAGTACTTC; cdr3_aa: CASSHSSGGDFEQYF
d_call: NA; j_call: TRBJ2-1; clone_size: NA; v_call: TRBV5-4; cdr3_nt: TGTGCCAGCAGACCTGACAGAAACAATGAGCAGTTCTTC; cdr3_aa: CASRPDRNNEQFF
d_call: NA; j_call: TRBJ2-7; clone_size: NA; v_call: TRBV6-6; cdr3_nt: TGTGCCACCGGGACGGGAAGCTACGAGCAGTACTTC; cdr3_aa: CATGTGSYEQYF
d_call: TRBD2; j_call: TRBJ2-3; clone_size: NA; v_call: TRBV10-1; cdr3_nt: TGCGCCAGCACCCTAGGAGCGGGGACGAGCACAGATACGCAGTATTTT; cdr3_aa: CASTLGAGTSTDTQYF
d_call: NA; j_call: TRBJ1-2; clone_size: NA; v_call: TRBV5-4; cdr3_nt: TGTGCCAGCAGCTTGGATGGGGGGACCCTTAACTATGGCTACACCTTC; cdr3_aa: CASSLDGGTLNYGYTF
d_call: TRBD1; j_call: TRBJ1-6; clone_size: NA; v_call: TRBV27; cdr3_nt: TGTGCCAGCAGCAAACAGGGGGCAAATTCACCCCTCCACTTT; cdr3_aa: CASSKQGANSPLHF
d_call: NA; j_call: TRBJ2-2; clone_size: once; v_call: TRBV4-1; cdr3_nt: TGCGCCAGCAGCCAAGGCAGGGCGGGCACCGGGGAGCCGTTTTTT; cdr3_aa: CASSQGRAGTGEPFF
d_call: NA; j_call: TRBJ1-5; clone_size: few; v_call: TRBV19; cdr3_nt: TGTGCCAGCGATCTTACCGGGGACTATAGCAATCAGCCCCAGCATTTT; cdr3_aa: CASDLTGDYSNQPQHF
d_call: TRBD1; j_call: TRBJ2-5; clone_size: once; v_call: TRBV5-8; cdr3_nt: TGTGCCAGCAGCTTAAGGACAGGGGGCTTTGAGACCCAGTACTTC; cdr3_aa: CASSLRTGGFETQYF
d_call: NA; j_call: TRBJ2-2; clone_size: NA; v_call: TRBV5-4; cdr3_nt: TGTGCCAGCAGCTTTCCTGGGACCGGGGAGCTGTTTTTT; cdr3_aa: CASSFPGTGELFF
d_call: NA; j_call: TRBJ1-2; clone_size: NA; v_call: TRBV18; cdr3_nt: TGTGCCAGCTCACCTAGGATGGAGAACTATGGCTACACCTTC; cdr3_aa: CASSPRMENYGYTF
d_call: TRBD1; j_call: TRBJ1-3; clone_size: NA; v_call: TRBV7-9; cdr3_nt: TGTGCCAGCAGACCCGGGACAGGGGAGTCTGGAAACACCATATATTTT; cdr3_aa: CASRPGTGESGNTIYF
d_call: NA; j_call: TRBJ2-2; clone_size: NA; v_call: TRBV29-1; cdr3_nt: TGCAGCGTTGACGGCGGGTTGAACACCGGGGAGCTGTTTTTT; cdr3_aa: CSVDGGLNTGELFF
d_call: NA; j_call: TRBJ2-3; clone_size: NA; v_call: TRBV7-6; cdr3_nt: TGTGCCAGCAGCCGAACCTCTCTAGGGGGGTTCACAGATACGCAGTATTTT; cdr3_aa: CASSRTSLGGFTDTQYF
d_call: NA; j_call: TRBJ2-7; clone_size: NA; v_call: TRBV27; cdr3_nt: TGTGCCAGCCGGACGGCGCGAGTATCTGACGAGCAGTACTTC; cdr3_aa: CASRTARVSDEQYF
d_call: NA; j_call: TRBJ1-5; clone_size: NA; v_call: TRBV19; cdr3_nt: TGTGCCAGTACCCCGGAGGGGGGAGGGCAGCCCCAGCATTTT; cdr3_aa: CASTPEGGGQPQHF
d_call: TRBD1; j_call: TRBJ2-7; clone_size: NA; v_call: TRBV10-2; cdr3_nt: TGCGCCAGCAAAGCATTCGGGACAGTCGAGCAGTACTTC; cdr3_aa: CASKAFGTVEQYF
d_call: NA; j_call: TRBJ1-5; clone_size: NA; v_call: TRBV6-5; cdr3_nt: TGTGCCAGCAGTGTATCTGCAGGGAGGCAGCCCCAGCATTTT; cdr3_aa: CASSVSAGRQPQHF
d_call: NA; j_call: TRBJ1-1; clone_size: NA; v_call: TRBV11-3; cdr3_nt: TGTGCCAGCAGCAGGAGGTCAAACACTGAAGCTTTCTTT; cdr3_aa: CASSRRSNTEAFF
d_call: NA; j_call: TRBJ2-1; clone_size: NA; v_call: TRBV6-6; cdr3_nt: TGTGCCAGCACCCCAGGGGTCTTTGACAATGAGCAGTTCTTC; cdr3_aa: CASTPGVFDNEQFF
d_call: NA; j_call: TRBJ2-5; clone_size: NA; v_call: TRBV9; cdr3_nt: TGTGCCAGCAGCACAAGTGGGGCCGGGCAAGAGACCCAGTACTTC; cdr3_aa: CASSTSGAGQETQYF
d_call: TRBD1; j_call: TRBJ1-2; clone_size: NA; v_call: TRBV10-3; cdr3_nt: TGTGCCATCAGTGAGTCCGACAGGGGGCTTGGCTACACCTTC; cdr3_aa: CAISESDRGLGYTF